This T cell receptor (beta chain) was captured by sequencing in a study of response to subunit inactivated influenza vaccine. V was clipped by 6 bases and J by 1 base, with 10 bases between them. CDR1 SQVTM and CDR2 ANQGSEA come from the germline V gene. CDR3 length: 13 residues. Ten or more counts support this clonotype. TCRdb redid the calling of the RT-PCR reads with MiXCR, one entry per CDR3 protein. This sample carries some 500,000 distinct CDR3 sequences, 10% to 15% of them seen once, and the ten largest clones take around 12%. The sequencing used PBMCs from blood, collected more than 35 days after vaccination. V is TRBV29-1 and J is TRBJ1-5; no reliable D call. This sequence originates from a man in his fifties who received an inactivated influenza vaccine. DNA of the CDR3: TGCAGCGTGGGCAGTAAAAGCAATCAGCCCCAGCATTTT. The encoded protein is CSVGSKSNQPQHF.